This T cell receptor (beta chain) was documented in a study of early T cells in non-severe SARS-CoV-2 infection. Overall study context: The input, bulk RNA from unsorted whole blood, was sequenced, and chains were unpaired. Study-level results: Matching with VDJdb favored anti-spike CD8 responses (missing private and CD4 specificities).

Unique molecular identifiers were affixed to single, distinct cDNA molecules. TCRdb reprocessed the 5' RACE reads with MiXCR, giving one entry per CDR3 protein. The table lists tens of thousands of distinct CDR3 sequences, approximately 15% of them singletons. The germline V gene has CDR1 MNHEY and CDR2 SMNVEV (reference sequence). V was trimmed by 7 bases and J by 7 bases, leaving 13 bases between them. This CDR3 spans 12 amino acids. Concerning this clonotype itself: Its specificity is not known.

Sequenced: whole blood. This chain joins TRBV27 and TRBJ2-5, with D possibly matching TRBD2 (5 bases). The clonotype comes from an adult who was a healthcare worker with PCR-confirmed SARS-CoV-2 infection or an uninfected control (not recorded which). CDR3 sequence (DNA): TGTGCCAGCACCGGTCTTGGAGGGACCCAGTACTTC. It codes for CASTGLGGTQYF.